This T cell receptor beta chain was sequenced in a study of graft-versus-host responses after intestinal transplantation. For the study at large: Recipients received multivisceral, liver-intestinal, or isolated intestinal transplants. Study findings and constraints: Present in recipient marrow, GvH clones included some that appeared first in ileum or blood. Within the allografts of patients who had graft-donor T cell macrochimerism, graft-versus-host to host-versus-graft clonal ratios were high. Early after transplant, HvG clones declined as circulating GvH clones peaked.

Comment on this clone: The antigen is undetermined.

The CDR3 runs 15 residues. Trimming pared 1 base from V and 1 base from J, leaving 9 bases between. Germline V gene data show CDR1 as SEHNR and CDR2 as FQNEAQ (reference sequence). Clones were sequenced by immunoSEQ multiplex PCR, and TCRdb holds only the in-frame ones, with some missing. This table holds 35,000 to 45,000 clones, approximately 93% found once. The V call is TRBV7-9, the J call TRBJ2-3; possible D gene TRBD2, 6 bases. The sequences come from unstimulated CD4+ T cells sorted from spleen or lymph node cells, collected before transplant. The receptor was isolated from a human donor who was the organ donor for an intestinal transplant. For the CDR3, the DNA is TGTGCCAGCAGCTTAGTTGGCGGGGGCACAGATACGCAGTATTTT. Translating gives CASSLVGGGTDTQYF.